These 23 T cell receptor beta chains share one sample of origin, sequenced in a study of shared clonotypes between healthy human individuals. Profiling relied on immunoSEQ multiplex PCR, and the TCRdb table lists in-frame clones only, not all of them. This sample carries about 1.5 million clones, 95% to 99% of them seen once, and the ten largest clones take about 0.45%. The specimen sequenced was naive CD4+ T cells sorted from blood. Sample subset: CD45RA+ positively selected. The source is a man aged 30 to 39 in good health.

The V and J genes are TRBV4-1 and TRBJ2-7; 8 bases map to TRBD1. This CDR3 has 14 amino acids. From germline, CDR1 is MGHRA and CDR2 YSYEKL. The V segment lost 3 bases and the J segment 4 bases; nucleotides outside the gene matches: 5. CDR3 coding DNA: TGCGCCAGCAGCCATCAGGGGGCTACGTACGAGCAGTACTTC. Encoded protein: CASSHQGATYEQYF.

DNA of the CDR3: TGTGCCACGGGGGCTCAACGTGCAGTCGAGCAGTACTTC. Translation: CATGAQRAVEQYF. This chain joins TRBV7-8 and TRBJ2-7; D assignment may be TRBD1 or TRBD2 (6 bases each). The CDR3 has 13 amino acids. V dropped 10 bases and J dropped 6 bases, with 19 bases sitting between them. Germline V lookup: CDR1 SGHVS, CDR2 FQNEAQ.

This clone was counted a single time. In nucleotides, the CDR3 is TGTGCCAGCAGTTTCTCCCCGGCAGGGCAGGGGACCGCCGAGCAGTACTTC. Translated: CASSFSPAGQGTAEQYF. The V call is TRBV28, the J call TRBJ2-7, with D perhaps matching TRBD1 (6 bases). Germline CDR1 reads MDHEN; CDR2 reads SYDVKM. CDR3 size: 17 residues. V lost 3 bases and J lost 6, with 24 bases in between.

This chain connects TRBV5-5 to TRBJ2-3; D perhaps matches TRBD2 (6 bases). Germline lookup yields CDR1 SGHKS and CDR2 YYEKEE (reference sequence). The CDR3 runs to 16 residues. Trimming removed 4 bases from V and 2 bases from J, with 17 bases in between. In nucleotides, the CDR3 is TGTGCCAGCAGCCAAGGGGTAGCGGCCAACACAGATACGCAGTATTTT. It yields the protein CASSQGVAANTDTQYF.

The rearrangement uses TRBV28 and TRBJ2-1, with TRBD2 matching 8 bases. The V gene end was trimmed by 7 bases and the J gene end by 3 bases; junction bases not matched to a gene: 11. The CDR3 totals 16 residues. CDR1 is MDHEN and CDR2 is SYDVKM in the germline V gene. CDR3 residues: CASTFIGRGGYNEQFF. DNA for the CDR3: TGTGCCAGCACTTTTATAGGCCGGGGGGGCTACAATGAGCAGTTCTTC. Drawing the rest from reference TRBV28 and TRBJ2-1, the complete variable domain is DVKVTQSSRYLVKRTGEKVFLECVQDMDHENMFWYRQDPGLGLRLIYFSYDVKMKEKGDIPEGYSVSREKKERFSLILESASTNQTSMYLCASTFIGRGGYNEQFFGPGTRLTVL.

The chain has TRBV9 and TRBJ2-1; TRBD2 is a possible D gene (6 bases). Looked up from germline, CDR1 is SGDLS and CDR2 is YYNGEE. The germline V and J ends were trimmed by 0 bases and 6 bases, with 16 bases remaining between them. This CDR3 is built from 16 residues. The CDR3 sequence: CASSVGPSPAGNEQFF. The CDR3 DNA is TGTGCCAGCAGCGTAGGCCCATCCCCAGCGGGCAATGAGCAGTTCTTC.

This rearrangement joins TRBV6-1 to TRBJ1-5; D is uncertain. This CDR3 region has 12 residues. Trimming left V 4 bases short and J 7 bases short, with 8 bases between. The V gene's germline CDR1 is MNHNS and CDR2 SASEGT. CDR3 amino acids: CASSGTRQPQHF. Here the CDR3 DNA reads TGTGCCAGCAGTGGTACGAGGCAGCCCCAGCATTTT.

The chain recombines TRBV9 with TRBJ2-1, with 7 bases aligning to TRBD2. CDR3 size: 14 residues. Germline values: CDR1 SGDLS, CDR2 YYNGEE. The V and J ends lost 4 bases and 0 bases, in that order; junction bases with no gene match: 1. For the CDR3, the DNA is TGTGCCAGCAGCCGACTAGCCTCCTACAATGAGCAGTTCTTC. Protein product: CASSRLASYNEQFF.

The CDR3 sequence is CSGGTGQGGFYEQYF. CDR3 bases: TGCAGCGGAGGAACCGGCCAAGGGGGGTTCTACGAGCAGTACTTC. The J gene is TRBJ2-7, the V gene TRBV29-1; D possibly matches TRBD1 or TRBD2 (6 bases each). The germline V and J ends were trimmed by 7 bases and 3 bases, with 22 bases remaining between them. There are 15 residues in the CDR3. CDR1 is SQVTM, CDR2 ANQGSEA, per germline.

The rearrangement joins TRBV28 to TRBJ2-7, with D uncertain. CDR3 length: 17 amino acids. V lost 2 bases and J 4 bases, leaving 21 bases between the germline ends. Germline CDR1 reads MDHEN; CDR2 reads SYDVKM. CDR3 nucleotides: TGTGCCAGCAGTTTAGGTGACCATTCGTGGTGGGGTTACGAGCAGTACTTC. Residues: CASSLGDHSWWGYEQYF.

A single count supports this clone. The rearrangement links TRBV7-2 to TRBJ1-3, with D uncertain. The CDR3 is 14 residues long. The V and J ends lost 5 bases and 4 bases respectively, with 12 bases between them. Per germline, CDR1 SGHTA and CDR2 FQGNSA. The CDR3: CASSASSDGNTIYF. The CDR3 DNA is TGTGCCAGCAGCGCCTCCTCTGACGGAAACACCATATATTTT.

The chain carries TRBV7-2 and TRBJ1-5, with D perhaps matching TRBD1 (5 bases). V gave up 4 bases and J gave up 2 bases, with 18 bases separating them. Germline values: CDR1 SGHTA, CDR2 FQGNSA. This CDR3 is 17 amino acids long. The CDR3 nucleotides are TGTGCCAGCAGCTCCAGAGGGGTCCCCCTAGGCAATCAGCCCCAGCATTTT. Amino acid sequence: CASSSRGVPLGNQPQHF.

The sample holds one count of this clone. CDR3 sequence (DNA): TGTGCCAGCAGTGATTTTCAGCCCCAGCATTTT. Residues: CASSDFQPQHF. The chain has TRBV6-1 and TRBJ1-5; no clear D. Per the germline V gene, CDR1 is MNHNS and CDR2 is SASEGT. The CDR3 has 11 residues. Deletions cut 3 bases from V and 6 bases from J, with 3 bases between.

CDR3 sequence (DNA): TGTGCCAGCAGTTGGGACAGGGGGTCCTACGAGCAGTACTTC. Amino acids: CASSWDRGSYEQYF. The chain uses TRBV28 and TRBJ2-7, with 11 bases lining up with TRBD1. The CDR3 extends over 14 amino acids. Per germline, CDR1 MDHEN and CDR2 SYDVKM. Trimming took 4 bases from V and 1 from J; bases not matched to a gene: 0.

The chain recombines TRBV7-2 with TRBJ2-1, with D uncertain. There are 11 residues in the CDR3. The V end was cut by 4 bases, the J end by 12 bases, with 10 bases between. Germline lookup yields CDR1 SGHTA and CDR2 FQGNSA. The CDR3 is CASSSYVGQFF. CDR3 nucleotide sequence: TGTGCCAGCAGCTCCTACGTGGGGCAGTTCTTC.

The V call is TRBV5-4, the J call TRBJ2-7; the D is unclear. Germline lookup yields CDR1 SGHNT and CDR2 YYREEE (reference sequence). The CDR3 consists of 12 residues. V was clipped by 1 base and J by 5 bases, with 7 bases between them. For the CDR3, the DNA is TGTGCCAGCAGCTTGAGGTCAGACGAGCAGTACTTC. Translation: CASSLRSDEQYF.

The chain is built from TRBV10-3 and TRBJ2-1, with no clear D. The CDR3 has 12 residues. Trimming pared 4 bases from V and 9 bases from J, leaving 10 bases between. Germline assignment: CDR1 ENHRY and CDR2 SYGVKD. This CDR3 is CAISVSRGEQFF. DNA for the CDR3: TGTGCCATCAGTGTGTCGCGAGGTGAGCAGTTCTTC.

V gene TRBV29-1 combines with J gene TRBJ2-7; a weak D match, TRBD2 (5 bases). Trimming pared 6 bases from V and 3 bases from J, leaving 18 bases between. Germline V lookup: CDR1 SQVTM, CDR2 ANQGSEA. CDR3 size: 14 residues. Here the CDR3 DNA reads TGCAGCGTCGTACTGGGGAGTAATGTCTACGAGCAGTACTTC. Its translation: CSVVLGSNVYEQYF.

The rearrangement links TRBV28 to TRBJ2-2, with 11 bases identical to TRBD1. The length of the CDR3 is 15 residues. Germline V gives CDR1 MDHEN, CDR2 SYDVKM. The junction had 8 bases not matched to a gene; V was cut back by 9 bases and J by 5 bases. Here the CDR3 reads CASRPGQGETGELFF. Here the CDR3 DNA reads TGTGCCAGTAGACCGGGACAGGGGGAGACCGGGGAGCTGTTTTTT.

This clone was recorded once. This chain uses TRBV2 with TRBJ2-3; D may match TRBD1 or TRBD2 (5 bases each). Trimming shortened V by 8 bases and J by 3 bases, and 12 bases separated the two germline ends. Germline V gene lookup returns CDR1 SNHLY and CDR2 FYNNEI. The length of the CDR3 is 13 residues. The chain's CDR3 is CASFRDQTDTQYF. CDR3 coding DNA: TGTGCCAGCTTTAGGGACCAAACAGATACGCAGTATTTT. Combining the CDR3 with reference TRBV2 and TRBJ2-3 gives the whole variable domain EPEVTQTPSHQVTQMGQEVILRCVPISNHLYFYWYRQILGQKVEFLVSFYNNEISEKSEIFDDQFSVERPDGSNFTLKIRSTKLEDSAMYFCASFRDQTDTQYFGPGTRLTVL.

The rearrangement joins TRBV7-2 to TRBJ1-5; D might be TRBD1 (6 bases). V dropped 2 bases and J dropped 1 base, with 12 bases sitting between them. CDR3 length: 16 amino acids. The germline V gene encodes CDR1 SGHTA and CDR2 FQGNSA. CDR3 coding DNA: TGTGCCAGCAGCTTAACAGGGAGACCCAGCAATCAGCCCCAGCATTTT. It codes for CASSLTGRPSNQPQHF. The variable domain in full, with the rest retrieved from reference TRBV7-2 and TRBJ1-5, is GAGVSQSPSNKVTEKGKDVELRCDPISGHTALYWYRQSLGQGLEFLIYFQGNSAPDKSGLPSDRFSAERTGGSVSTLTIQRTQQEDSAVYLCASSLTGRPSNQPQHFGDGTRLSIL.

This clone was picked up a small number of times. This chain uses TRBV11-2 with TRBJ2-2; the match to TRBD2 covers 8 bases. Germline V gene data show CDR1 as SGHAT and CDR2 as FQNNGV. CDR3 length: 16 residues. J was trimmed by 3 bases and V by 3 bases; bases with no gene match: 6. In DNA form, the CDR3 reads TGTGCCAGCAGCTTGGTAGCGGGAACGGACACCGGGGAGCTGTTTTTT. It translates to CASSLVAGTDTGELFF. The complete variable domain, with remaining parts taken from reference TRBV11-2 and TRBJ2-2, reads EAGVAQSPRYKIIEKRQSVAFWCNPISGHATLYWYQQILGQGPKLLIQFQNNGVVDDSQLPKDRFSAERLKGVDSTLKIQPAKLEDSAVYLCASSLVAGTDTGELFFGEGSRLTVL.

J is TRBJ2-7 and V is TRBV28, with D hard to call. Trimming left V 5 bases short and J 0 bases short, with 5 bases between. Germline-derived CDR1 and CDR2 are MDHEN and SYDVKM. This CDR3 comprises 12 residues. CDR3 sequence (DNA): TGTGCCAGCAGTGGATCCTCCTACGAGCAGTACTTC. This encodes CASSGSSYEQYF.